The 6 T cell receptor beta chains presented below share a single source sample, sequenced in a study of blood T cell repertoires in COVID-19. The assay was immunoSEQ multiplex PCR, and TCRdb's table has in-frame clones only and misses some. The sample has about 300,000 clones, just over 85% seen once. Sequenced material: PBMCs or T cells enriched from blood (not recorded which). The source is a woman in her late teens or twenties who had recovered from COVID-19.

The V and J genes are TRBV27 and TRBJ2-7; 7 bases are shared with TRBD1. J lost 0 bases, V lost 5 bases, and 13 bases had no gene match. The CDR3 runs 17 residues. Germline loops: CDR1 MNHEY, CDR2 SMNVEV (reference sequence). The CDR3 DNA sequence: TGTGCCAGCAGTCCCCAGGACAGGAGCTCCCTCTCCTACGAGCAGTACTTC. Translating it yields CASSPQDRSSLSYEQYF.

This rearrangement joins TRBV4-1 to TRBJ2-3, with D hard to call. Germline V gene lookup returns CDR1 MGHRA and CDR2 YSYEKL. Trimming stripped 2 bases from V and 2 bases from J, with 11 bases between. The CDR3 consists of 15 residues. The CDR3 region has the DNA TGCGCCAGCAGCCAAATCGGAGTAAACACAGATACGCAGTATTTT. Translated: CASSQIGVNTDTQYF.

A few counts support this clone. The rearrangement uses TRBV6-5 and TRBJ1-4; possibly TRBD1 for D (5 bases). V was shortened by 6 bases and J by 8 bases, with 13 bases between the two germline ends. Germline CDR1 reads MNHEY; CDR2 reads SVGAGI. The CDR3 is 13 residues long. CDR3 coding DNA: TGTGCCAGCAGCTTACAGGACGGGGAAAAACTGTTTTTT. This sequence encodes CASSLQDGEKLFF.

About this clone: Other nucleotide sequences from this sample produce the same CDR3. The chain employs TRBV9 and TRBJ1-2; the match to TRBD1 covers 7 bases. The germline V gene encodes CDR1 SGDLS and CDR2 YYNGEE. CDR3 size: 14 residues. Trimming at V came to 0 bases and at J to 4 bases, leaving 3 bases not matched to a gene. Written as DNA, the CDR3 is TGTGCCAGCAGCGTAGGACAGGGCTCCTATGGCTACACCTTC. The encoded protein is CASSVGQGSYGYTF. Variable domain in full (rest from reference TRBV9 and TRBJ1-2): DSGVTQTPKHLITATGQRVTLRCSPRSGDLSVYWYQQSLDQGLQFLIQYYNGEERAKGNILERFSAQQFPDLHSELNLSSLELGDSALYFCASSVGQGSYGYTFGSGTRLTVV.

The rearrangement joins TRBV28 to TRBJ1-2; TRBD1 might be the D (5 bases). Trimming removed 4 bases at V and 4 bases at J, with 19 bases between. Germline assignment: CDR1 MDHEN and CDR2 SYDVKM. There are 16 residues in the CDR3. The CDR3 here is CASSSGSGTEVYGYTF. CDR3 sequence (DNA): TGTGCCAGCAGTTCTGGGAGCGGGACGGAAGTCTATGGCTACACCTTC.

The gene calls are TRBV3-1 (or the pseudogene TRBV3-2) and TRBJ2-1, with TRBD1 matching over 7 bases. This CDR3 spans 14 amino acids. V was pared by 0 bases and J by 10 bases, with 6 bases of the junction left unmatched. CDR1 and CDR2 (germline): LGHDT, YNNKEL (reference sequence). The CDR3 bases are TGTGCCAGCAGCCAAGAAGGGGCAGGGGGAGAGCAGTTCTTC. Its translation: CASSQEGAGGEQFF.